This T cell receptor beta chain was documented in a study of blood T cell repertoires in COVID-19. Study overall: The United States, Italy and Spain provided the acute and convalescent COVID-19 samples.

Enrollees, roughly 18 to 95 years old, lived in 24 US areas. Allocation to cohorts depended on clinical history reported by the participants. In the original analysis: By means of reference gene primer amplification, nucleated cell counts were estimated. Clones were read by immunoSEQ multiplex PCR, and TCRdb kept only the in-frame ones, dropping some. V, J and clone size derive from that table, while D and trimming were established from the DNA sequence. Altogether a few hundred thousand clones are present, 70% to 90% being singletons, with the ten largest covering 3.5% to 5.5%. The V gene's germline CDR1 is MNHEY and CDR2 SVGAGI. The CDR3 runs to 15 residues. Trimming took 6 bases from V and 7 from J, leaving 16 bases between them.

The clonotype was recovered from a woman between 25 and 40 years old who had been exposed to COVID-19. Material: PBMCs or T cells enriched from blood (not recorded which). The chain has TRBV6-5 and TRBJ2-6; no clear D gene. CDR3 bases: TGTGCCAGCAGCCATACTACAATAGGAGCCAACGTCCTGACTTTC. Translated, it gives CASSHTTIGANVLTF.